The rows below give T cell receptor beta chains drawn from one sample of a study of metastatic and nonmetastatic thyroid tumors. From the PCR reads, TCRdb re-called clones with MiXCR. This sample has around 15,000 clones; approximately 23% occur once, and the top ten carry approximately 7.6%. Source material: adjacent normal tissue. These receptors all stem from a female donor with papillary thyroid cancer or a benign thyroid nodule (not recorded which). Some clones in this sample may be carry-over from other donors' samples. Both conserved end residues are part of each CDR3. The order of the fields is clone size, V gene, CDR3 protein. Clone size is stated in some rows and not others, as once, few, many or a class when expanded.

clone_size: few; v_call: TRBV2; cdr3_aa: CASSFAPPGWDTQYF
clone_size: many; v_call: TRBV29-1; cdr3_aa: CSGGTVYGYTF
clone_size: .; v_call: TRBV9; cdr3_aa: CASGYGANAVELFF
clone_size: .; v_call: TRBV6-1; cdr3_aa: CASHRDRVPGNNF
clone_size: .; v_call: TRBV6-1; cdr3_aa: CATTGRGSSYWQYF
clone_size: few; v_call: TRBV5-1; cdr3_aa: CASSQGHSGNPGELFF
clone_size: .; v_call: TRBV27; cdr3_aa: CASSLGGFVEQFF
clone_size: many; v_call: TRBV19; cdr3_aa: CASSSSGQGNIQYF
clone_size: many; v_call: TRBV7-2; cdr3_aa: CASSSYMRTDTQYF
clone_size: few; v_call: TRBV6-1; cdr3_aa: CASSEAGTGYGYTF
clone_size: medium-sized; v_call: TRBV6-1; cdr3_aa: CASSQLAGPYNEQFF
clone_size: .; v_call: TRBV5-1; cdr3_aa: CASSSREAGTSPLHF
clone_size: few; v_call: TRBV12-3/TRBV12-4; cdr3_aa: CASSRLAGSNEQFF
clone_size: .; v_call: TRBV9; cdr3_aa: CASSPFRENTEAFF
clone_size: few; v_call: TRBV6-1; cdr3_aa: CASTTTGQGYNEQFF
clone_size: .; v_call: TRBV28; cdr3_aa: CASSLASGRIIYEQYF
clone_size: many; v_call: TRBV15; cdr3_aa: CATSRGGSRGEQFF
clone_size: large; v_call: TRBV25-1; cdr3_aa: CASSEWGSYGYTF
clone_size: once; v_call: TRBV7-3; cdr3_aa: CASSLQGAVIGETQYF
clone_size: .; v_call: TRBV11-3; cdr3_aa: CASSVRRGLAVRIQYF
clone_size: many; v_call: TRBV28; cdr3_aa: CAYSLPGRSYEQYF
clone_size: few; v_call: TRBV28; cdr3_aa: CAGRPRGGTRQENQYF
clone_size: .; v_call: TRBV27; cdr3_aa: CASRRELRSYNSPLHF
clone_size: many; v_call: TRBV29-1; cdr3_aa: CSVEDRLAVTADTQYF
clone_size: medium-sized; v_call: TRBV19; cdr3_aa: CASSIEEGYEQFF
clone_size: few; v_call: TRBV6-6; cdr3_aa: CASSPRTGYEVLIREQFF
clone_size: .; v_call: TRBV20-1; cdr3_aa: CSPGGSKYNEQFF